Below are 22 T cell receptor beta chains sequenced from a single sample in a study of cytomegalovirus exposure and HLA in healthy donors. 13 Jbeta primers and 60 Vbeta primers were used for the PCR. This table comes from immunoSEQ multiplex PCR, and its TCRdb copy is limited to in-frame clones, with some not included. The sample includes some 210,000 clones, 87% of them seen just once. Sequencing was performed on PBMCs. The receptor source for this set is a man aged 25 to 45 in good health and CMV-seronegative.

The rearrangement uses TRBV6-1 and TRBJ1-5, with 7 bases identical to TRBD1. After removal of 7 bases from V and 2 bases from J, the junction contained 8 bases not matched to a gene. Germline CDR1 is MNHNS and CDR2 is SASEGT. The CDR3 extends over 15 amino acids. The CDR3 loop reads CASNDREGGNQPQHF. Written as DNA, the CDR3 is TGTGCCAGCAATGACAGGGAAGGGGGCAATCAGCCCCAGCATTTT.

Regarding this clone: Compared with germline, one end of the junction differs, possibly owing to a read error. The rearrangement links TRBV7-7 to TRBJ2-2; TRBD1 matches 7 bases. Germline loops: CDR1 SSHAT, CDR2 FNYEAQ (reference sequence). This CDR3 contains 14 residues. CDR3 DNA sequence: TGTGCTAGCAGCTCGAACAGGGGATCGGGGGAGCTGTTTTTT. Protein: CASSSNRGSGELFF.

In regard to this clone: One end of the junction varies from germline; a read error may be responsible. This chain links TRBV7-9 with TRBJ1-5; tentative D call: TRBD1 (5 bases). The CDR3 sequence is 14 residues long. CDR1 is SEHNR and CDR2 is FQNEAQ in the germline V gene (reference sequence). The CDR3 spells CASGLSDGGQPQHF. As DNA, the CDR3 is TGTGCCAGCGGCTTAAGTGACGGGGGGCAGCCCCAGCATTTT.

This chain links TRBV14 with TRBJ1-4; a weak D match, TRBD1 (6 bases). CDR3 length equals 15 residues. Germline CDR1 SGHDN, CDR2 FVKESK. V shed 4 bases and J shed 6 bases, with 15 bases lying between them. In nucleotides, the CDR3 is TGTGCCAGCAGCCCACAACTGGGACATTATGAAAAACTGTTTTTT. Translation gives CASSPQLGHYEKLFF.

The chain joins TRBV5-6 to TRBJ1-1; 7 bases map to TRBD1. The CDR3 runs to 14 residues. The V segment lost 6 bases and the J segment 5 bases; nucleotides outside the gene matches: 10. Germline-derived CDR1 and CDR2 are SGHDT and YYEEEE. CDR3 nucleotides: TGTGCCAGCACCCTTCGACAGGGATATACTGAAGCTTTCTTT. It yields the protein CASTLRQGYTEAFF.

The rearrangement uses TRBV19 and TRBJ2-7, with 10 nucleotides matching TRBD1. The CDR3 sequence is 15 residues long. The ends lost 5 bases at V and 3 bases at J; junction bases unmatched: 7. From germline, CDR1 is LNHDA and CDR2 SQIVND (reference sequence). CDR3 bases: TGTGCCAGTAGTCCTCGGGACAGGGGTGGCTACGAGCAGTACTTC. Protein sequence: CASSPRDRGGYEQYF.

The chain carries TRBV7-9 and TRBJ1-2, with D tentatively TRBD1 (5 bases). The V gene's germline CDR1 is SEHNR and CDR2 FQNEAQ (reference sequence). The V end lost 1 base, the J end lost 8 bases, and 8 bases lay between the germline ends. The CDR3 length is 12 residues. The CDR3 DNA sequence: TGTGCCAGCAGCTTAGAAGGGGTGGGCTACACCTTC. Translated, it gives CASSLEGVGYTF.

The V and J genes are TRBV9 and TRBJ1-3; 9 bases line up with TRBD1. The CDR3 is 15 residues long. Trimming at V came to 5 bases and at J to 2 bases, leaving 5 bases not matched to a gene. Germline CDR1 and CDR2: SGDLS and YYNGEE. The CDR3, as DNA: TGTGCCAGCAGTCCGGGACAGGGCACTGGAAACACCATATATTTT. It is translated as CASSPGQGTGNTIYF.

The CDR3 here is CSVVGDAYEQYF. In DNA form, the CDR3 reads TGCAGCGTTGTAGGGGATGCCTACGAGCAGTACTTC. The chain has TRBV29-1 and TRBJ2-7; D may be TRBD1 (5 bases). V was pared by 4 bases and J by 2 bases, with 9 bases between. There are 12 residues in the CDR3. Germline V gene data show CDR1 as SQVTM and CDR2 as ANQGSEA.

The chain couples TRBV7-8 to TRBJ2-3; D not certain. This CDR3 contains 17 residues. V shed 1 base and J shed 2 bases, with 16 bases lying between them. Germline lookup yields CDR1 SGHVS and CDR2 FQNEAQ. Here the CDR3 reads CASSLDGPGQITDTQYF. In DNA form, the CDR3 reads TGTGCCAGCAGCTTAGATGGCCCTGGCCAGATCACAGATACGCAGTATTTT.

This chain uses TRBV28 with TRBJ2-3; D is ambiguous. Trimming pared 4 bases from V and 2 bases from J, leaving 4 bases between. The CDR3 is 12 residues long. CDR1 MDHEN and CDR2 SYDVKM come from the germline V gene. CDR3 nucleotides: TGTGCCAGCAGTTCTATCACAGATACGCAGTATTTT. Its translation is CASSSITDTQYF.

CDR3 in DNA: TGTGCCAGCAGCTGGGGTGGGGGCAGTCAGCCCCAGCATTTT. It yields the protein CASSWGGGSQPQHF. The chain recombines TRBV7-2 with TRBJ1-5, with D possibly TRBD1 on 6 matching bases. The V and J ends lost 4 bases and 6 bases respectively, with 13 bases between them. Per germline, CDR1 SGHTA and CDR2 FQGNSA. This CDR3 is built from 14 residues.

The CDR3 DNA reads TGTGCCAGCACCTATAATCCGACTAGCACAGATACGCAGTATTTT. This encodes CASTYNPTSTDTQYF. The rearrangement links TRBV28 to TRBJ2-3; D uncertain. The CDR3 contains 15 residues. Trimming pared 7 bases from V and 0 bases from J, leaving 14 bases between. Per germline, CDR1 MDHEN and CDR2 SYDVKM.

V and J are TRBV7-9 and TRBJ2-7; the match to TRBD1 covers 8 bases. The CDR3 spans 14 residues. V lost 5 bases to trimming and J lost 3 bases; unmatched junction nucleotides: 6. Germline CDR1 is SEHNR and CDR2 is FQNEAQ (reference sequence). The CDR3 here is CASSRTGTGYEQYF. As DNA, the CDR3 is TGTGCCAGCAGCCGCACCGGGACAGGCTACGAGCAGTACTTC. Together with reference TRBV7-9 and TRBJ2-7, the CDR3 gives the full variable domain: DTGVSQNPRHKITKRGQNVTFRCDPISEHNRLYWYRQTLGQGPEFLTYFQNEAQLEKSRLLSDRFSAERPKGSFSTLEIQRTEQGDSAMYLCASSRTGTGYEQYFGPGTRLTVT.

The genes are TRBV7-2 and TRBJ1-2; no clear D gene. The CDR3 is 19 amino acids. Germline values: CDR1 SGHTA, CDR2 FQGNSA. V was clipped by 0 bases and J by 9 bases, with 29 bases between them. The DNA for the CDR3 is TGTGCCAGCAGCTTAGCGGGGTTGGGGAGAGTACGTAGAGACCGGCGCTACACCTTC. Translating gives CASSLAGLGRVRRDRRYTF.

The count of this clone is one. V usage is TRBV12-2 and J usage is TRBJ1-5. TRBV12-2 is classified as a pseudogene. This CDR3 has 14 amino acids. In nucleotides, the CDR3 is TGTGCAAGTCGCCTCCGGGAGGGAGCCCAGCCCCAGCATTTT. Translation gives CASRLREGAQPQHF.

This clone is a singleton in its sample. The rearrangement uses TRBV14 and TRBJ2-3; D possibly corresponds to TRBD1 (6 bases). V gave up 6 bases and J gave up 2 bases, with 15 bases separating them. The length of the CDR3 is 15 residues. CDR1 is SGHDN, CDR2 FVKESK, per germline. The CDR3 nucleotides are TGTGCCAGCAGTCCCGGCCGGACAGCCACAGATACGCAGTATTTT. This sequence encodes CASSPGRTATDTQYF.

The chain has TRBV15 and TRBJ2-7; a possible D gene is TRBD2 (6 bases). V was shortened by 5 bases and J by 4 bases, with 15 bases between the two germline ends. Germline CDR1 and CDR2: LNHNV and YYDKDF (reference sequence). CDR3 size: 14 residues. This CDR3 reads CATSPGTPQYEQYF. The CDR3 DNA reads TGTGCCACCAGCCCCGGGACTCCTCAATACGAGCAGTACTTC.

The J gene is TRBJ1-4, the V gene TRBV6-1; D is undetermined. The ends were cut back, 8 bases at V and 4 bases at J, with 14 bases in the middle. There are 14 residues in the CDR3. Germline V lookup: CDR1 MNHNS, CDR2 SASEGT. The CDR3 DNA reads TGTGCCAGCCTGCAGTCGAGGTTTAATGAAAAACTGTTTTTT. It yields the protein CASLQSRFNEKLFF.

This clone was picked up one time. For the CDR3, the DNA is TGTGCCAGCAGTGTACAGGTACACGAGCAGTACTTC. It codes for CASSVQVHEQYF. This chain uses TRBV2 with TRBJ2-7, with a weak D call TRBD1 (5 bases). The CDR3 runs to 12 residues. V lost 4 bases, J lost 5 bases, and 9 bases lay in between. Germline values: CDR1 SNHLY, CDR2 FYNNEI.

V usage is TRBV7-9 and J usage is TRBJ1-1; 7 bases are shared with TRBD1. Trimming removed 2 bases from V and 4 bases from J; junction bases left unmatched: 10. Per germline, CDR1 SEHNR and CDR2 FQNEAQ (reference sequence). The CDR3 length is 16 residues. CDR3 nucleotides: TGTGCCAGCAGCTTATTCGGACAGGCCAGGGGCACTGAAGCTTTCTTT. Translation gives CASSLFGQARGTEAFF.

The V call is TRBV10-1, the J call TRBJ2-5, with D possibly being TRBD2 (6 bases). Germline V CDR1 and CDR2: WNHNN, SYGVQD (reference sequence). The CDR3 is made up of 13 amino acids. Deletions cut 2 bases from V and 8 bases from J, with 12 bases between. Here the CDR3 reads CASSETISGTQYF. CDR3 bases: TGCGCCAGCAGTGAGACCATTAGCGGAACCCAGTACTTC.